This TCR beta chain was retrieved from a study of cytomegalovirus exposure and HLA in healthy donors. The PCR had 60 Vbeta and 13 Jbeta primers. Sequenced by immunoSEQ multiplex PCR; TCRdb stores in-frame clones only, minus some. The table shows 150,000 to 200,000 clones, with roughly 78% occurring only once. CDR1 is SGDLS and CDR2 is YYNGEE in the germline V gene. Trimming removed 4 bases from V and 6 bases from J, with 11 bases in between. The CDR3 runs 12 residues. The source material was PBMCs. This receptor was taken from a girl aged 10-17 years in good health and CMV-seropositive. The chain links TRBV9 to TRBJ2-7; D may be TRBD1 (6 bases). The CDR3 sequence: CASSSQGVEQYF. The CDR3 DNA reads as TGTGCCAGCAGCTCACAGGGAGTCGAGCAGTACTTC.